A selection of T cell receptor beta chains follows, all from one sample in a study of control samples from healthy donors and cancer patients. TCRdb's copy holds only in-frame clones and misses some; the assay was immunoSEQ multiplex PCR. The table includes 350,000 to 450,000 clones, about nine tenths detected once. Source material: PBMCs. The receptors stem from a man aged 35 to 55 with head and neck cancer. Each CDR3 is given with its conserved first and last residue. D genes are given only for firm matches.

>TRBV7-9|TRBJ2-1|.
CASSLGLNNEQFF
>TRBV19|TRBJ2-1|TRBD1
CASSTPGTANNEQFF
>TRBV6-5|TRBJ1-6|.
CASTWGGFFSPLHF
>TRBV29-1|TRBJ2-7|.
CSPRGSKQGFGYEQYF
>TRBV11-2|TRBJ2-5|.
CASSSPEGGTQYF
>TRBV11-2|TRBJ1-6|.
CASSSSPNSPLHF
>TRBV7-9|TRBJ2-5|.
CAHDKYQETQYF
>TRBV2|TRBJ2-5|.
CASTAASTQYF
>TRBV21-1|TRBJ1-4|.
CASSKKPGTGGAQGEKLFF
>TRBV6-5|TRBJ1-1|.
CASKGVNTEAFF
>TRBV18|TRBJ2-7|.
CASSPSGTAGFEQYF
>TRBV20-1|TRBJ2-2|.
CSASKGPTVPGELFF
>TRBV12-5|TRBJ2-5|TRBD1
CASGLVQGTAKKETQYF
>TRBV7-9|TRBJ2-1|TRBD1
CASSPGGQGYYNEQFF
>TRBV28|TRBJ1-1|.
CASSLATNTEAFF
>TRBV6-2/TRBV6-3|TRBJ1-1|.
CASSYDRGVMNTEAFF
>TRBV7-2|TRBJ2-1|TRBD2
CASSPGLAGTGGPYNEQFF
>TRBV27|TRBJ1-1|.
CASSSTTNGGNTEAFF
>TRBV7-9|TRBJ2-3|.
CASSLELLLTDTQYF
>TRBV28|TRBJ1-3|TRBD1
CASSLSGGGNTIYF
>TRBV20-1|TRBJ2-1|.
CSARVGYEQFF
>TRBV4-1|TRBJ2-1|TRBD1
CASSHHPGQGTDEQFF
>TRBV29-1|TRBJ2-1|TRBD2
CSVVQTSGGYNEQFF